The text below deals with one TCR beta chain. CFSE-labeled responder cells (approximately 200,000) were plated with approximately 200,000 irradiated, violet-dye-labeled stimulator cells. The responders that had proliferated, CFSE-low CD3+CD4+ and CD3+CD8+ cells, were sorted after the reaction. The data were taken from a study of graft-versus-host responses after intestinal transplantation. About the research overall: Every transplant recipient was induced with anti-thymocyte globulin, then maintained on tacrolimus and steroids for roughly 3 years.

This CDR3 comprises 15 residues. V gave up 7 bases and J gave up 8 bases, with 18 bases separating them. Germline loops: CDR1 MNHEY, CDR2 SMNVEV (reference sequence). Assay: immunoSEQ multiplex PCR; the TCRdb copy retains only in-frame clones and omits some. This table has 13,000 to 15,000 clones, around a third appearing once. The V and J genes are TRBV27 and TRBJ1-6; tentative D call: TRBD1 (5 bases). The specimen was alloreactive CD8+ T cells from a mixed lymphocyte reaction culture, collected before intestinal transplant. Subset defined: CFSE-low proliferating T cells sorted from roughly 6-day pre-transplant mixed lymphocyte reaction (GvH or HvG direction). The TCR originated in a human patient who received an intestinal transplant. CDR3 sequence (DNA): TGTGCCAGCACCGTGATGGGGGGAGCCGATTCACCCCTCCACTTT. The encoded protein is CASTVMGGADSPLHF.